This T cell receptor beta chain was retrieved from a study of blood T cell repertoires in COVID-19. Study background: Donors in the United States, Italy and Spain gave samples during acute or convalescent COVID-19. The analysed material was cDNA or gDNA that came from T cells, B-cell-depleted T cells, or PBMCs.

As originally analysed: Estimation of nucleated cell counts was performed using reference gene primer amplification. Some clones are missing from TCRdb's copy, which holds only in-frame ones; the method was immunoSEQ multiplex PCR. For V, J and clone size, that table is used; D and trimming come from the DNA. The table shows about 76,000 clones, with roughly 80% occurring only once. Germline V lookup: CDR1 MDHEN, CDR2 SYDVKM. The CDR3 runs 17 residues. The trim removed 6 bases at V and 2 bases at J, leaving 15 bases unmatched. The sequencing input was peripheral blood. This sequence joins TRBV28 and TRBJ2-7; the match to TRBD1 covers 8 bases. The TCR originated in a man at least 80 years old with acute or convalescent COVID-19. CDR3 loop: CASSQENTGTGTYEQYF. For the CDR3, the DNA is TGTGCCAGCAGCCAAGAGAACACCGGGACAGGAACCTACGAGCAGTACTTC.